This TCR beta chain was observed in a study of T cells in Graves' hyperthyroidism and ophthalmopathy. Study-wide results and limits: Model predictions of ophthalmopathy came a median 6.5 months before onset.

Notes on this clonotype: Its cognate antigen is unknown.

RNA transcripts served as the template for amplifying TCR beta CDR3 regions. The study used the HTBI primer set for a first-round RT-PCR of the TCR CDR3. Each CDR3 protein is one row after TCRdb ran MiXCR on the multiplex PCR reads. The repertoire consists of under 350,000 distinct CDR3 sequences, with roughly 13% occurring once and the leading ten covering 7% to 9.5%. Stable Graves' hyperthyroidism meant no ophthalmopathy progression within 18 months. Lactation, pregnancy, other autoimmune disease or uncontrolled infection excluded patients. The V gene lost 1 base and the J gene lost 9 bases, with 10 bases spanning the gap. Germline CDR1 reads KGHSH; CDR2 reads LQKENI. This CDR3 has 13 residues.

The sequencing input was blood. This TCR derives from a woman between 35 and 50 years old with Graves' hyperthyroidism. This chain connects TRBV18 to TRBJ1-5; no clear D gene. The DNA for the CDR3 is TGTGCCAGCTCACCACAAATCCACGGGCCCCAGCATTTT. This codes for CASSPQIHGPQHF.